This T cell receptor beta chain was obtained from a study of OX40 agonist ivuxolimab in advanced cancers. In the study overall: Enrolled patients in dose escalation had cancers that were hepatocellular carcinoma, melanoma, renal cell or head and neck cancer.

Study conclusions and caveats: Antigen specificity remained undetermined for the expanded peripheral T cells. Near-lowest levels of clonal expansion characterized partial responders at 0.1-3.0 mg/kg.

About this clone itself: As yet, its antigen is unknown.

Using immunoSEQ multiplex PCR, the repertoire was profiled, and TCRdb retains in-frame clones only, with some absent. The sample includes more than 80,000 clones, about 90% seen only once; the top ten take 8% to 9.5%. Source: CD4+ or CD8+ T cells sorted from blood, taken in a trial of the OX40 agonist ivuxolimab. This receptor was identified in an adult with an advanced solid tumor such as melanoma, head and neck, liver or kidney cancer.

CDR3 nucleotides: TGTGCCAGCAGCCTTGGCGCAGGGGGCAATGAGCAGTTCTTC. This translates into CASSLGAGGNEQFF. The chain carries TRBV7-6 and TRBJ2-1; 7 bases map to TRBD1. The CDR3 spans 14 residues. The V and J ends lost 5 bases and 6 bases, in that order; junction bases with no gene match: 7. Germline lookup yields CDR1 SGHVS and CDR2 FNYEAQ.